Sequencing of this T cell receptor beta chain was carried out in a study of T cell responses to AZD1222 COVID-19 vaccine. Study-level points and caveats: Regions 160-218 and 743-854 held dominance among vaccine-associated CD4 TCRs, which spanned spike. Every sample of the repertoires postdated the peak T cell response. Increases in Spike-specific TCR breadth and depth were seen after two AZD1222 doses. Nearly half of spike-specific TCRs reportedly target variant regions that are unmutated in the B.1.351 and B.1.1.7 variants.

Germline assignment: CDR1 SGHRS and CDR2 YFSETQ. This CDR3 is built from 16 residues. Deletions cut 4 bases from V and 1 base from J, with 18 bases between. Measured with immunoSEQ multiplex PCR; TCRdb has only the in-frame clones, and not every one. In the table there are about 120,000 clones, under 95% of which are singletons. Regarding this clone: What it binds is unknown.

The sample was peripheral blood, taken on day 0 of AZD1222 vaccination. The TCR comes from an adult in good health. The J gene is TRBJ2-7, the V gene TRBV5-1; D uncertain. CDR3 region: CASSPLQVGASYEQYF. CDR3 in DNA: TGCGCCAGCAGCCCGCTCCAGGTGGGTGCGTCCTACGAGCAGTACTTC.